Only a few counts were recorded for the clone carrying this T cell receptor (beta chain). In building TCR beta libraries, iRepertoire HTBI primers were used together with Arm-PCR of CDR3 regions. TCRdb reprocessed the multiplex PCR reads with MiXCR, giving one entry per CDR3 protein. This table holds 240,000 or so distinct CDR3 sequences, over 20% found once. These data belong to a study of regulatory T cells in long-lasting Graves disease. About the research overall: Freshly diagnosed Graves' patients had used antithyroid drugs for under 3 months.

V lost 6 bases, J lost 4 bases, and 21 bases lay in between. CDR3 size: 16 residues. CDR1 and CDR2 (germline): MNHNS, SASEGT. Regarding time point: newly diagnosed GD, antithyroid drugs for less than 3 months. Extracted PBMC RNA gave rise to the TCR library. Source: peripheral blood mononuclear cells (PBMCs), taken at new diagnosis, from a patient treated with antithyroid drugs. The TCR originated in a female donor with Graves disease. This chain uses TRBV6-1 with TRBJ1-2; D gene unclear. DNA of the CDR3: TGTGCCAGCAGACAATCATCTCCGACGGACTTCTATGGCTACACCTTC. Its translation: CASRQSSPTDFYGYTF.